This T cell receptor beta chain stems from a study of cytomegalovirus exposure and HLA in healthy donors. Regarding the study as a whole: It was approximately 150 TCR beta chains that were listed as cytomegalovirus-associated.

The PCR had 60 Vbeta and 13 Jbeta primers. Profiling relied on immunoSEQ multiplex PCR, and the TCRdb table lists in-frame clones only, not all of them. The sample includes about 180,000 clones, 80% of them seen just once. The V and J ends lost 2 bases and 4 bases respectively, with 11 bases between them. This CDR3 spans 14 amino acids. Germline V lookup: CDR1 MNHNY, CDR2 SVGAGI (reference sequence). The donors (healthy individuals) were bone marrow donors. The study sampled nominally healthy donors, though unrecorded immune exposures were likely. As concerns this clone: Its cognate antigen is unknown.

Sequencing used PBMCs. This receptor was taken from a woman aged 30 to 39 in good health and CMV-seronegative. V is TRBV6-6 and J is TRBJ2-5; D is possibly TRBD2 (5 bases). CDR3 sequence: CASSYPGAGETQYF. CDR3 sequence (DNA): TGTGCCAGCAGTTACCCCGGCGCGGGAGAGACCCAGTACTTC.